What follows are 13 T cell receptor beta chains derived from one specimen sequenced in a study of T cell changes during pregnancy in multiple sclerosis. Sequencing used immunoSEQ multiplex PCR; TCRdb keeps in-frame clones, though not all of them. This table holds around 31,000 clones, about 90% found once. The material was CD4+ T cells from peripheral blood mononuclear cells, obtained in the first trimester of pregnancy. These receptors were taken from a female donor in good health, enrolled as a control in a pregnancy study.

V usage is TRBV15 and J usage is TRBJ2-1, with a weak D call TRBD1 (6 bases). The CDR3 has 16 residues. V lost 1 base and J 0 bases, leaving 10 bases between the germline ends. Germline V gene sequence: CDR1 LNHNV, CDR2 YYDKDF (reference sequence). The CDR3 loop reads CATSRVRTASYNEQFF. In DNA form, the CDR3 reads TGTGCCACCAGCAGAGTGAGGACAGCCTCCTACAATGAGCAGTTCTTC. Complete variable domain (other parts from reference TRBV15 and TRBJ2-1): DAMVIQNPRYQVTQFGKPVTLSCSQTLNHNVMYWYQQKSSQAPKLLFHYYDKDFNNEADTPDNFQSRRPNTSFCFLDIRSPGLGDTAMYLCATSRVRTASYNEQFFGPGTRLTVL.

This clone was observed once. CDR3 region: CASQQALGAGYGYTF. The CDR3 nucleotides read TGTGCCAGCCAACAGGCCCTAGGGGCAGGGTATGGCTACACCTTC. The V call is TRBV5-8, the J call TRBJ1-2; maybe TRBD1 (5 bases). The V end lost 7 bases, the J end lost 5 bases, and 21 bases lay between the germline ends. This CDR3 contains 15 residues. Germline V CDR1 and CDR2: SGHTS, YDEGEE.

This clone came up a few times. The chain combines TRBV19 with TRBJ2-1, with D possibly matching TRBD1 (7 bases). The CDR3 length is 14 residues. Trimming stripped 5 bases from V and 9 bases from J, with 17 bases between. CDR1 LNHDA and CDR2 SQIVND come from the germline V gene (reference sequence). In DNA, the CDR3 is TGTGCCAGTAGTTGGAGGGGGCGGAGTAGTGAGCAGTTCTTC. It codes for CASSWRGRSSEQFF.

CDR3 amino acids: CASSKVGTASNYGYTF. The CDR3 bases are TGTGCCAGCAGTAAAGTAGGGACAGCTTCTAACTATGGCTACACCTTC. The chain employs TRBV2 and TRBJ1-2, with 7 nucleotides matching TRBD1. The V gene's germline CDR1 is SNHLY and CDR2 FYNNEI. This CDR3 region has 16 residues. The junction had 9 bases not matched to a gene; V was cut back by 5 bases and J by 0 bases.

The V and J genes are TRBV20-1 and TRBJ1-1, with D uncertain. CDR3 length: 11 amino acids. Germline loops: CDR1 DFQATT, CDR2 SNEGSKA (reference sequence). Trimming pared 7 bases from V and 5 bases from J, leaving 11 bases between. CDR3 loop: CSVLRVTEAFF. For the CDR3, the DNA is TGCAGTGTTCTTCGGGTGACTGAAGCTTTCTTT.

The chain recombines TRBV9 with TRBJ2-5; D remains ambiguous. V was clipped by 3 bases and J by 4 bases, with 7 bases between them. Germline V gives CDR1 SGDLS, CDR2 YYNGEE. The CDR3 sequence is 12 residues long. The CDR3 nucleotides read TGTGCCAGCAGCGGGTACTTAGAGACCCAGTACTTC. Its translation is CASSGYLETQYF.

The chain joins TRBV7-3 to TRBJ1-1; 8 positions agree with TRBD1. Per the germline V gene, CDR1 is SGHTA and CDR2 is FQGTGA. V trimming: 4 bases; J trimming: 0 bases; junction bases outside the gene matches: 10. This CDR3 spans 17 amino acids. CDR3 sequence (DNA): TGTGCCAGCAGCTCCCTCGGATTGGACAGGGTGAACACTGAAGCTTTCTTT. Its protein product is CASSSLGLDRVNTEAFF.

The V call is TRBV2, the J call TRBJ1-1; D perhaps matches TRBD1 (5 bases). Trimming removed 2 bases from V and 7 bases from J, with 8 bases in between. CDR3 length: 12 amino acids. Germline assignment: CDR1 SNHLY and CDR2 FYNNEI. The CDR3 sequence is CASSEYRNEAFF. In DNA form, the CDR3 reads TGTGCCAGCAGTGAATACAGGAATGAAGCTTTCTTT.

This chain uses TRBV7-2 with TRBJ2-2, with TRBD2 matching 8 bases. From germline, CDR1 is SGHTA and CDR2 FQGNSA. The junction had 13 bases not matched to a gene; V was cut back by 5 bases and J by 5 bases. The CDR3 length is 17 residues. CDR3 loop: CASSALRGGPRTGELFF. CDR3 DNA: TGTGCCAGCAGCGCCCTTCGGGGGGGGCCGAGGACCGGGGAGCTGTTTTTT.

The J gene is TRBJ1-1, the V gene TRBV11-3, with D perhaps TRBD1 (6 bases). From germline, CDR1 is SGHNT and CDR2 YENEEA. V lost 4 bases, J lost 0 bases, and 18 bases lay in between. The CDR3 covers 17 residues. The CDR3 DNA is TGTGCCAGCAGCTGGGGATCAGGGGCGCAGGTGAACACTGAAGCTTTCTTT. It codes for CASSWGSGAQVNTEAFF.

The chain recombines TRBV29-1 with TRBJ2-3; TRBD2 aligns across 9 bases. The CDR3 totals 14 residues. CDR1 is SQVTM, CDR2 ANQGSEA, per germline. V dropped 5 bases and J dropped 0; count of bases not matched to a gene: 3. The chain's CDR3 is CSVIAGASTDTQYF. The CDR3 coding sequence is TGCAGCGTTATAGCGGGGGCAAGCACAGATACGCAGTATTTT.

This sequence joins TRBV4-3 and TRBJ2-7; TRBD2 agrees at 9 bases. The V gene end was trimmed by 5 bases and the J gene end by 2 bases; junction bases not matched to a gene: 7. The germline gives CDR1 LGHNA, CDR2 YSLEER. The CDR3 has 15 residues. The CDR3: CASSWGLAGTYEQYF. DNA of the CDR3: TGCGCCAGCAGCTGGGGGCTAGCGGGGACCTACGAGCAGTACTTC.

This clone was seen once. This chain links TRBV27 with TRBJ1-4, with D possibly being TRBD1 (5 bases). Trimming took off 10 bases at V and 4 bases at J, with 13 bases between the two ends. The germline gives CDR1 MNHEY, CDR2 SMNVEV (reference sequence). CDR3 length equals 13 residues. CDR3 nucleotides: TGTGCCACCCAGGGTAGGGATAATGAAAAACTGTTTTTT. As protein: CATQGRDNEKLFF.